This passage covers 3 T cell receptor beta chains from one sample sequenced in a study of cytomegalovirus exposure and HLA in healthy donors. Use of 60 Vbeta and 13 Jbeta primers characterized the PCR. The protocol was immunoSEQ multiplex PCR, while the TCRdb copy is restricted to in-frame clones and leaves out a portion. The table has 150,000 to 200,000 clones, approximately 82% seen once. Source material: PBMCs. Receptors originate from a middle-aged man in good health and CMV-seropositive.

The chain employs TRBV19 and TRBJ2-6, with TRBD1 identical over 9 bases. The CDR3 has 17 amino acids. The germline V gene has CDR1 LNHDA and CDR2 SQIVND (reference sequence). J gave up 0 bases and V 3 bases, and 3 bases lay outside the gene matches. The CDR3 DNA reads TGTGCCAGTAGTATTACAGGGGGCGACTCTGGGGCCAACGTCCTGACTTTC. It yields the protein CASSITGGDSGANVLTF. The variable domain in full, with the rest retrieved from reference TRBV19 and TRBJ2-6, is DGGITQSPKYLFRKEGQNVTLSCEQNLNHDAMYWYRQDPGQGLRLIYYSQIVNDFQKGDIAEGYSVSREKKESFPLTVTSAQKNPTAFYLCASSITGGDSGANVLTFGAGSRLTVL.

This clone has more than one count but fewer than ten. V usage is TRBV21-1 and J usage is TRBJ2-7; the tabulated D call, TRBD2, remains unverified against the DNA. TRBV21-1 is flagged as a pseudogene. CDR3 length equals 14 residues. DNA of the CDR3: TGTGCCAGCCCTCGGAGGGTGGTTGCGGCATGTACGTACTTC. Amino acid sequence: CASPRRVVAACTYF.

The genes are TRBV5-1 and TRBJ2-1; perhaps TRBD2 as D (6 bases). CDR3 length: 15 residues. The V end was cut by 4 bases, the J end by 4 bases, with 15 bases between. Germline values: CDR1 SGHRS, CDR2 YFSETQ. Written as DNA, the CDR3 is TGCGCCAGCAGCGTTACTAGCAGCCCTTACAATGAGCAGTTCTTC. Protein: CASSVTSSPYNEQFF.